The rows below give T cell receptor beta chains drawn from one sample of a study of T cell repertoires in cytomegalovirus infection. TCRdb used MiXCR to reprocess the reads, holding one entry per CDR3 protein. Among 250,000 or so distinct CDR3 sequences listed, over 15% were seen once. The specimen sequenced was CD8+ T cells from PBMCs. These TCRs come from a human donor in good health (CMV status not recorded). Some clones in this sample may be carry-over from other donors' samples. The CDR3 runs from the conserved cysteine through the conserved F or W. D genes are given only for firm matches. Only some rows state a clone size, as once, few, many or a class for expanded clones.

v_call,j_call,d_call,clone_size,cdr3_nt,cdr3_aa
TRBV6-1,TRBJ1-1,TRBD1,many,TGTGCCAGCAGTGAGGTCTCGACAGGGAGGAACACTGAAGCTTTCTTT,CASSEVSTGRNTEAFF
TRBV7-6,TRBJ1-1,-,few,TGTGCCAGCAGCTCTCCGGGGGGGCTTGACACTGAAGCTTTCTTT,CASSSPGGLDTEAFF
TRBV20-1,TRBJ2-3,-,-,TGCAGTGCCGTCCGACGCGGGGATCGGGTCACAGATACGCAGTATTTT,CSAVRRGDRVTDTQYF
TRBV13,TRBJ1-1,-,-,TGTGCCAGCAGCTTAGCGGGGGCTCCGAACACTGAAGCTTTCTTT,CASSLAGAPNTEAFF
TRBV7-8,TRBJ2-2,TRBD2,many,TGTGCCAGCAGCTCCCCCTCGGGGGGGTACTACACCGGGGAGCTGTTTTTT,CASSSPSGGYYTGELFF
TRBV6-5,TRBJ2-5,-,few,TGTGCCAGCAGTTACGGTTCGGGGGTAAAGTTAGAGACCCAGTACTTC,CASSYGSGVKLETQYF
TRBV15,TRBJ2-6,TRBD1,few,TGTGCCACCAGCAGATTCACCGGGACAGGGGTAACTGGGGCCAACGTCCTGACTTTC,CATSRFTGTGVTGANVLTF
TRBV2,TRBJ2-7,-,-,TGTGCCAGCATTACCGGTAGGGGCAGGGGCCCGGACTACGAGCAGTACTTC,CASITGRGRGPDYEQYF
TRBV11-2,TRBJ2-3,TRBD2,many,TGTGCCAGCAGCTGGGGGGGGACAGATACGCAGTATTTT,CASSWGGTDTQYF
TRBV7-2,TRBJ2-7,TRBD2,-,TGTGCCAGCAGCTTCCCCCGGGCACTAAGCGGGGGCCACTCCTACGAGCAGTACTTC,CASSFPRALSGGHSYEQYF
TRBV7-9,TRBJ1-2,-,many,TGTGCCAGCAAGGGGCCGCAGGCCTATGGCTACACCTTC,CASKGPQAYGYTF
TRBV19,TRBJ2-5,-,-,TGTGCCAGTAGTATTGACAGACAGATCCAAGAGACCCAGTACTTC,CASSIDRQIQETQYF
TRBV5-6,TRBJ2-3,-,few,TGTGCCAGCAGCCTTGGGATTACTAGCACAGATACGCAGTATTTT,CASSLGITSTDTQYF
TRBV12-3/TRBV12-4,TRBJ2-3,TRBD2,-,TGTGCCAGCGACAAAGGCGGGGGGGACACAGATACGCAGTATTTT,CASDKGGGDTDTQYF
TRBV3-1,TRBJ2-7,-,many,TGTGCCAGCAGCCAATCGATAACCGAGCAGTACTTC,CASSQSITEQYF
TRBV6-5,TRBJ2-3,-,-,TGTGCCAGCAGTTCTGGGGGGCTGTCCACAGATACGCAGTATTTT,CASSSGGLSTDTQYF
TRBV2,TRBJ1-4,TRBD1,-,TGTGCCAGCAGTGTACCGGGACAGGGGGCGCGTACTAATGAAAAACTGTTTTTT,CASSVPGQGARTNEKLFF
TRBV5-6,TRBJ2-2,-,once,TGTGCCAGCAGCTTGGAACAGGGTGGCGGGGAGCTGTTTTTT,CASSLEQGGGELFF
TRBV2,TRBJ1-5,-,many,TGTGCCAGCAGTGAAGCATGGAGTAATCAGCCCCAGCATTTT,CASSEAWSNQPQHF
TRBV29-1,TRBJ2-3,-,few,TGCAGCGTTGCCTCTTGGGGTTCGCAGTATTTT,CSVASWGSQYF
TRBV2,TRBJ1-2,-,-,TGTGCCAGCAAGGGGCAGCCATATGGCTACACCTTC,CASKGQPYGYTF
TRBV19,TRBJ2-1,-,-,TGTGCCAGTAGTATAAGGCGTCAGGGCTCCTACAATGAGCAGTTCTTC,CASSIRRQGSYNEQFF
TRBV10-3,TRBJ1-2,-,-,TGTGCCATCAGTGGGGGGGCAGAAGATGGCTACACCTTC,CAISGGAEDGYTF
TRBV7-8,TRBJ1-6,TRBD1,many,TGTGCCAGCAGCTTAATGGACAGGGCTAATTCACCCCTCCACTTT,CASSLMDRANSPLHF
TRBV4-1,TRBJ2-3,TRBD1,few,TGCGCCAGCAGCCAAGATTCGTTTGGGACAGGTTTTCCAAGCACAGATACGCAGTATTTT,CASSQDSFGTGFPSTDTQYF
TRBV14,TRBJ1-3,-,-,TGTGCCAGCAGCCAACTTGGCAGGGATGCTGGAAACACCATATATTTT,CASSQLGRDAGNTIYF
TRBV20-1,TRBJ1-5,TRBD1,few,TGCAGTGCTAGAGGTGGCCAGGGGGCCCTTAGCAATCAGCCCCAGCATTTT,CSARGGQGALSNQPQHF
TRBV11-1,TRBJ2-1,-,-,TGTGCCAGCAGCTCCCCGGGGCGAGCCGCCTACAATGAGCAGTTCTTC,CASSSPGRAAYNEQFF
TRBV19,TRBJ1-1,-,-,TGTGCCAGCGCAGGGGTCTGGGACACTGAAGCTTTCTTT,CASAGVWDTEAFF
TRBV6-4,TRBJ1-2,-,few,TGTGCCAGCAGTGATGGGAGGAACTATGGCTACACCTTC,CASSDGRNYGYTF
TRBV19,TRBJ1-5,-,few,TGTGCCAGTAGTCCACAGGGATTTGGGCAGCCCCAGCATTTT,CASSPQGFGQPQHF